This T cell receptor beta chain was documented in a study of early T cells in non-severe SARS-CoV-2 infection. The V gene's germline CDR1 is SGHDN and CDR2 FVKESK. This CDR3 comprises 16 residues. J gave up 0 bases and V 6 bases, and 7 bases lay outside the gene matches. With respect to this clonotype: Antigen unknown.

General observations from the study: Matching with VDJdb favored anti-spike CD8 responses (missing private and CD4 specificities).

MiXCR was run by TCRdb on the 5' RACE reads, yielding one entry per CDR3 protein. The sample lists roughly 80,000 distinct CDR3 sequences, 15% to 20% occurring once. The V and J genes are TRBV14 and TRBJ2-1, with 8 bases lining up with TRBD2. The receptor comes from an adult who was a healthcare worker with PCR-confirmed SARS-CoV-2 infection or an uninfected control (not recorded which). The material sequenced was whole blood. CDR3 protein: CASSRRGGSSYNEQFF. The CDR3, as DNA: TGTGCCAGCAGTCGTCGCGGGGGGAGCTCCTACAATGAGCAGTTCTTC.